The 31 T cell receptor beta chains listed next were all sequenced from one sample in a study of blood T cell repertoires in COVID-19. Profiling relied on immunoSEQ multiplex PCR, and the TCRdb table lists in-frame clones only, not all of them. The sample lists tens of thousands of clones; 70% to 80% were seen once. Sequenced input: peripheral blood. The receptors here all came from a man between 65 and 85 years old with COVID-19, enrolled during active disease.

The J gene is TRBJ2-3, the V gene TRBV9; 7 bases map to TRBD2. This CDR3 region has 16 residues. Trimming cost V 2 bases and J 0 bases; bases outside gene matches: 6. Germline assignment: CDR1 SGDLS and CDR2 YYNGEE. The CDR3 loop reads CASSVTSDLSTDTQYF. DNA of the CDR3: TGTGCCAGCAGCGTCACTAGCGACCTTAGCACAGATACGCAGTATTTT.

V gene TRBV27 combines with J gene TRBJ2-1; 14 bases fit TRBD2. The CDR3 is 16 amino acids. Germline V CDR1 and CDR2: MNHEY, SMNVEV (reference sequence). Losses at the gene ends were 6 bases for V and 6 bases for J; bases not matched to a gene: 7. The CDR3 is CASSFIGTSGSNEQFF. CDR3 DNA: TGTGCCAGCAGCTTTATCGGGACTAGCGGGAGCAATGAGCAGTTCTTC.

J is TRBJ1-1 and V is TRBV6-6; TRBD1 matches 7 bases. V lost 0 bases, J lost 4 bases, and 5 bases stayed unmatched. Germline V gene sequence: CDR1 MNHNY, CDR2 SVGAGI (reference sequence). The CDR3 is 15 amino acids. The CDR3 protein is CASSYSRAGGTEAFF. CDR3 in DNA: TGTGCCAGCAGTTACTCGAGGGCAGGGGGCACTGAAGCTTTCTTT.

The chain links TRBV3-1 (or the pseudogene TRBV3-2) to TRBJ2-7; D perhaps matches TRBD2 (5 bases). CDR3 size: 16 residues. Per germline, CDR1 LGHDT and CDR2 YNNKEL (reference sequence). V dropped 2 bases and J dropped 0 bases, with 14 bases sitting between them. The CDR3 sequence is CASSQPPGVSSYEQYF. The CDR3 nucleotides read TGTGCCAGCAGCCAACCCCCCGGGGTGAGCTCCTACGAGCAGTACTTC.

This chain uses TRBV4-3 with TRBJ1-5; no clear D. Germline loops: CDR1 LGHNA, CDR2 YSLEER. Trimming cost V 0 bases and J 0 bases, with 15 bases left between them. This CDR3 has 18 amino acids. The CDR3 reads CASSQDFAVDYSNQPQHF. CDR3 DNA sequence: TGCGCCAGCAGCCAAGATTTCGCAGTCGACTATAGCAATCAGCCCCAGCATTTT.

The J gene is TRBJ2-1, the V gene TRBV24-1; 7 bases are a match to TRBD1. Germline-derived CDR1 and CDR2 are KGHDR and SFDVKD. The CDR3 covers 14 residues. With 1 base clipped from V and 8 bases from J, the junction kept 4 bases outside the gene matches. The CDR3 reads CATSDFRQGDEQFF. CDR3 coding DNA: TGTGCCACCAGTGATTTTCGACAGGGCGATGAGCAGTTCTTC.

This sequence joins TRBV10-1 and TRBJ1-1; TRBD1 agrees at 10 bases. V lost 9 bases to trimming and J lost 5 bases; unmatched junction nucleotides: 15. This CDR3 has 16 amino acids. From germline, CDR1 is WNHNN and CDR2 SYGVQD (reference sequence). The CDR3 nucleotides read TGCGCCAGATCGGCCAGGGGGACAGGGGAGAGGACTGAAGCTTTCTTT. It is translated as CARSARGTGERTEAFF.

This chain uses TRBV28 with TRBJ1-6; unclear D gene. The CDR3 extends over 15 amino acids. CDR1 is MDHEN and CDR2 is SYDVKM in the germline V gene. The V end was cut by 3 bases, the J end by 0 bases, with 6 bases between. CDR3 sequence: CASSLPGSYNSPLHF. Here the CDR3 DNA reads TGTGCCAGCAGTTTGCCGGGCTCCTATAATTCACCCCTCCACTTT.

V and J are TRBV7-9 and TRBJ1-1; 7 nucleotides align to TRBD1. The V and J ends lost 3 bases and 5 bases, in that order; junction bases with no gene match: 6. The CDR3 loop spans 14 amino acids. From germline, CDR1 is SEHNR and CDR2 FQNEAQ (reference sequence). DNA for the CDR3: TGTGCCAGCAGCTTTGAGGGGGGACAGACTGAAGCTTTCTTT. Translation gives CASSFEGGQTEAFF.

This clone was counted a few times. This chain links TRBV25-1 with TRBJ2-7, with a weak D call TRBD2 (6 bases). V lost 3 bases to trimming and J lost 2 bases, with 11 bases between them. This CDR3 contains 14 residues. Germline V CDR1 and CDR2: MGHDK, SYGVNS. CDR3 nucleotides: TGTGCCAGCAGTGAGGGACTCATTACCTACGAGCAGTACTTC. This sequence encodes CASSEGLITYEQYF.

V and J are TRBV5-1 and TRBJ1-2, with 12 nucleotides matching TRBD1. Germline CDR1 is SGHRS and CDR2 is YFSETQ. V lost 3 bases and J lost 8; bases outside the gene matches: 8. The CDR3 extends over 15 amino acids. CDR3 sequence (DNA): TGCGCCAGCAGCTCGGCGGGGGACAGGGGGCAAGGCTACACCTTC. Encoded protein: CASSSAGDRGQGYTF.

The V gene is TRBV12-3 or TRBV12-4, the J gene TRBJ2-5, with D unclear. CDR3 length: 13 residues. V lost 3 bases to trimming and J lost 0 bases, with 5 bases between them. For the CDR3, the DNA is TGTGCCAGCAGTTTTTATTACCAAGAGACCCAGTACTTC. It translates to CASSFYYQETQYF.

The V call is TRBV7-2, the J call TRBJ2-7; 13 nucleotides match TRBD2. CDR1 and CDR2 (germline): SGHTA, FQGNSA. The CDR3 is 14 amino acids. V lost 3 bases, J lost 4 bases, and 0 bases stayed unmatched. The CDR3 protein is CASSLTSGRYEQYF. The CDR3 DNA reads TGTGCCAGCAGCTTGACTAGCGGGAGGTACGAGCAGTACTTC.

The chain employs TRBV7-8 and TRBJ2-7; 9 nucleotides agree with TRBD1. Looked up from germline, CDR1 is SGHVS and CDR2 is FQNEAQ. The V gene end was trimmed by 3 bases and the J gene end by 6 bases; junction bases not matched to a gene: 9. This CDR3 has 15 residues. CDR3 in amino acids: CASSFTGQGWSEQYF. The CDR3 DNA reads TGTGCCAGCAGCTTTACTGGACAGGGGTGGTCCGAGCAGTACTTC.

The chain carries TRBV6-2 or TRBV6-3 and TRBJ2-3; D not certain. CDR1 and CDR2 (germline): MNHEY, SVGEGT. V dropped 2 bases and J dropped 1 base, with 4 bases sitting between them. CDR3 size: 13 residues. CDR3 nucleotides: TGTGCCAGCAGTTACGCGGGCACAGATACGCAGTATTTT. It encodes CASSYAGTDTQYF.

The chain is built from TRBV4-1 and TRBJ2-7; TRBD1 matches at 7 bases. Germline V gene data show CDR1 as MGHRA and CDR2 as YSYEKL. This CDR3 has 16 residues. V dropped 0 bases and J dropped 4; count of bases not matched to a gene: 9. The CDR3, as DNA: TGCGCCAGCAGCCAAGACCCGGGACAGAGATATTACGAGCAGTACTTC. This gives the protein CASSQDPGQRYYEQYF.

This clone was seen just once. The genes are TRBV15 and TRBJ1-5; TRBD1 matches at 7 bases. V lost 0 bases to trimming and J lost 0 bases; unmatched junction nucleotides: 5. The V gene's germline CDR1 is LNHNV and CDR2 YYDKDF (reference sequence). The CDR3 sequence is 17 residues long. The chain's CDR3 is CATSRERTGYSNQPQHF. CDR3 sequence (DNA): TGTGCCACCAGCAGAGAGAGGACAGGTTATAGCAATCAGCCCCAGCATTTT. The full variable domain, with the rest looked up from reference TRBV15 and TRBJ1-5, is DAMVIQNPRYQVTQFGKPVTLSCSQTLNHNVMYWYQQKSSQAPKLLFHYYDKDFNNEADTPDNFQSRRPNTSFCFLDIRSPGLGDTAMYLCATSRERTGYSNQPQHFGDGTRLSIL.

This chain links TRBV28 with TRBJ2-7, with D perhaps matching TRBD1 (6 bases). V gave up 3 bases and J gave up 6 bases, with 15 bases separating them. CDR3 length: 14 amino acids. Germline CDR1 and CDR2: MDHEN and SYDVKM. CDR3 sequence: CASSLAGYRAEQYF. The CDR3 DNA follows: TGTGCCAGCAGTTTGGCAGGGTACAGGGCCGAGCAGTACTTC.

This clone was seen only a few times. The chain joins TRBV3-1 (or the pseudogene TRBV3-2) to TRBJ2-1, with 7 bases matching TRBD2. CDR3 size: 16 residues. V shed 1 base and J 2 bases; nucleotides not matched to a gene: 5. Germline V gene data show CDR1 as LGHDT and CDR2 as YNNKEL (reference sequence). In nucleotides, the CDR3 is TGTGCCAGCAGCCAAGGGGCGGGAGTGCCCTACAATGAGCAGTTCTTC. This encodes CASSQGAGVPYNEQFF.

This sequence joins TRBV27 and TRBJ2-2; 10 bases fit TRBD2. CDR1 and CDR2 from the germline V gene are MNHEY and SMNVEV (reference sequence). The CDR3 consists of 17 residues. V dropped 5 bases and J dropped 4; count of bases not matched to a gene: 10. CDR3 sequence reads: CASSPWLAGAGTGELFF. The CDR3 DNA follows: TGTGCCAGCAGTCCCTGGCTAGCGGGAGCCGGCACCGGGGAGCTGTTTTTT.

Only a few counts were recorded for this clone. V usage is TRBV9 and J usage is TRBJ2-1, with 8 bases fitting TRBD2. The CDR3 sequence is 16 residues long. Germline V gene sequence: CDR1 SGDLS, CDR2 YYNGEE. V gave up 0 bases and J gave up 7 bases; unmatched junction bases: 9. The CDR3 loop reads CASSVDPGGPRNEQFF. The CDR3 coding sequence is TGTGCCAGCAGCGTAGATCCGGGAGGGCCTAGGAATGAGCAGTTCTTC. Full variable domain (rest looked up from reference TRBV9 and TRBJ2-1): DSGVTQTPKHLITATGQRVTLRCSPRSGDLSVYWYQQSLDQGLQFLIQYYNGEERAKGNILERFSAQQFPDLHSELNLSSLELGDSALYFCASSVDPGGPRNEQFFGPGTRLTVL.

The V call is TRBV13, the J call TRBJ2-2; 7 bases line up with TRBD1. J was trimmed by 0 bases and V by 5 bases; bases with no gene match: 3. Germline CDR1 is PRHDT and CDR2 is FYEKMQ (reference sequence). There are 15 residues in the CDR3. The CDR3 DNA reads as TGTGCCAGCAGCCGCGACAGGGCGAACACCGGGGAGCTGTTTTTT. This translates into CASSRDRANTGELFF.

The chain carries TRBV4-2 and TRBJ2-4; unclear D gene. Germline V gene lookup returns CDR1 LGHNA and CDR2 YNFKEQ. This CDR3 has 15 residues. V was clipped by 0 bases and J by 2 bases, with 8 bases between them. In nucleotides, the CDR3 is TGTGCCAGCAGCCAAGATGAGGTTACCAAAAACATTCAGTACTTC. Translating gives CASSQDEVTKNIQYF.

This sequence joins TRBV27 and TRBJ1-2; 9 positions agree with TRBD1. There are 16 residues in the CDR3. After removal of 6 bases from V and 5 bases from J, the junction contained 13 bases not matched to a gene. Germline V gene sequence: CDR1 MNHEY, CDR2 SMNVEV (reference sequence). The CDR3 nucleotides read TGTGCCAGCAGGCAAACCGGGACAGGGTCTAGTTATGGCTACACCTTC. Protein product: CASRQTGTGSSYGYTF.

This clone was seen only a few times. This chain joins TRBV6-4 and TRBJ1-4, with D tentatively TRBD1 (6 bases). CDR1 is MRHNA and CDR2 is SNTAGT in the germline V gene. Between the trimmed V and J ends, which lost 10 bases and 3 bases, there was a span of 15 bases. CDR3 size: 14 residues. CDR3 region: CATIAGTSNEKLFF. CDR3 DNA: TGTGCCACGATCGCCGGGACATCTAATGAAAAACTGTTTTTT.

The gene calls are TRBV27 and TRBJ2-2; 7 bases match TRBD2. V lost 6 bases, J lost 3 bases, and 7 bases stayed unmatched. The CDR3 has 15 residues. CDR1 is MNHEY, CDR2 SMNVEV, per germline (reference sequence). The CDR3 coding sequence is TGTGCCAGCAGGCCTACTAGCGCCTACACCGGGGAGCTGTTTTTT. Its protein product is CASRPTSAYTGELFF.

The chain recombines TRBV29-1 with TRBJ1-6, with 7 bases that match TRBD1. CDR1 is SQVTM, CDR2 ANQGSEA, per germline. The CDR3 loop spans 14 amino acids. V gave up 4 bases and J gave up 7 bases; unmatched junction bases: 7. In DNA form, the CDR3 reads TGCAGCGTTGGATCGGGGACAGAAAATTCACCCCTCCACTTT. Residues: CSVGSGTENSPLHF.

The chain employs TRBV7-9 and TRBJ2-1; the match to TRBD2 covers 8 bases. The length of the CDR3 is 15 residues. Germline loops: CDR1 SEHNR, CDR2 FQNEAQ (reference sequence). The ends lost 3 bases at V and 8 bases at J; junction bases unmatched: 9. Written as DNA, the CDR3 is TGTGCCAGCAGCTTGACTAGCGAGAGGGGGGATGAGCAGTTCTTC. This codes for CASSLTSERGDEQFF. The full variable domain, its missing parts supplied by reference TRBV7-9 and TRBJ2-1, is DTGVSQNPRHKITKRGQNVTFRCDPISEHNRLYWYRQTLGQGPEFLTYFQNEAQLEKSRLLSDRFSAERPKGSFSTLEIQRTEQGDSAMYLCASSLTSERGDEQFFGPGTRLTVL.

The gene calls are TRBV30 and TRBJ2-7, with 7 bases fitting TRBD2. The CDR3 length is 17 residues. With 0 bases clipped from V and 1 base from J, the junction kept 12 bases outside the gene matches. The germline CDR1 and CDR2 sequences are GTSNPN and SVGIG (reference sequence). CDR3 nucleotide sequence: TGTGCCTGGAGTGTAGGGTCGTGGGAGGGTACGTCCTACGAGCAGTACTTC. It translates to CAWSVGSWEGTSYEQYF.

This chain uses TRBV5-1 with TRBJ2-1; D is unresolved. Trimming took 4 bases from V and 0 from J, leaving 11 bases between them. CDR3 length equals 15 residues. Germline values: CDR1 SGHRS, CDR2 YFSETQ. The CDR3 region is CASSPFQNSYNEQFF. In DNA, the CDR3 is TGCGCCAGCAGCCCTTTTCAGAACTCCTACAATGAGCAGTTCTTC.

V gene TRBV24-1 combines with J gene TRBJ1-1, with D hard to call. This CDR3 is 13 amino acids long. Trimming took off 4 bases at V and 6 bases at J, with 11 bases between the two ends. Looked up from germline, CDR1 is KGHDR and CDR2 is SFDVKD. CDR3 residues: CATSEPASAEAFF. The CDR3 region has the DNA TGTGCCACCAGTGAACCTGCGAGCGCTGAAGCTTTCTTT.